This T cell receptor (beta chain) was sequenced for a study of shared T cell receptors in the human thymus. Sequencing used immunoSEQ multiplex PCR; TCRdb keeps in-frame clones, though not all of them. Here the sample spans 700,000 or so clones, 70% to 90% being singletons. Another study also made use of these data, one on human thymus T cells. That investigation notes: The thymus was resected at corrective cardiac surgery. Highly overlapping thymic repertoires in unrelated individuals were reported by related research.

The sample taken for sequencing was thymocytes. This TCR derives from a girl under three years old with a congenital heart defect.

The DNA of the CDR3 is TGTGCCAGCAGTCACTTTCAGTTAGGGACAGGACGCTATGGCTACACCTTC. Protein sequence: CASSHFQLGTGRYGYTF. The chain combines TRBV27 with TRBJ1-2; 8 bases are a match to TRBD1. The V gene's germline CDR1 is MNHEY and CDR2 SMNVEV (reference sequence). The ends lost 5 bases at V and 4 bases at J; junction bases unmatched: 15. The CDR3 extends over 17 amino acids.